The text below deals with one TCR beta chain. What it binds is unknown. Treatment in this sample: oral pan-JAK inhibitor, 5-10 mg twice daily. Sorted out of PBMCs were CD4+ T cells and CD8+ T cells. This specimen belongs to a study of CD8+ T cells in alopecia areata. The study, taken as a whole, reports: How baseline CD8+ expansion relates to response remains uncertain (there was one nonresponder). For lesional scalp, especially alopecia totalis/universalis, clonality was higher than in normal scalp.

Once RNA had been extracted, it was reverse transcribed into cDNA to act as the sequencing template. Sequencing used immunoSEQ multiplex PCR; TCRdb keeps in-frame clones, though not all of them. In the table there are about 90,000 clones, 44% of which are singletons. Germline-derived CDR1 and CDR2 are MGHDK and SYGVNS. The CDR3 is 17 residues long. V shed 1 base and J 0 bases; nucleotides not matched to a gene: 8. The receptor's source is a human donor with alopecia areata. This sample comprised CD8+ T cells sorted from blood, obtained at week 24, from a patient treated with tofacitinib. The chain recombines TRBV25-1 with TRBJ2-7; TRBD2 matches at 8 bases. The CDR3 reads CASSEWASGPSSYEQYF. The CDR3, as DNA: TGTGCCAGCAGTGAATGGGCTAGCGGGCCGAGCTCCTACGAGCAGTACTTC.